The 14 T cell receptor beta chains in this list originate from one sample, sequenced in a study of T-cell memory formation after mild COVID-19. TCRdb reprocessed the 5' RACE reads via MiXCR and lists one record per CDR3 protein. The sample records hundreds of thousands of distinct CDR3 sequences, roughly 15% being singletons. What was sequenced was PBMCs or a T cell subset sorted from them (not recorded which). The origin of the receptors is a young man who had mild COVID-19 (a few samples of this study predate the infection). Cell type and time point are not known.

This clonotype was recorded a few times. V usage is TRBV5-1 and J usage is TRBJ2-5, with 8 bases aligning to TRBD2. Losses at the gene ends were 2 bases for V and 2 bases for J; bases not matched to a gene: 11. This CDR3 contains 17 residues. CDR1 SGHRS and CDR2 YFSETQ come from the germline V gene. The DNA for the CDR3 is TGCGCCAGCAGCTTTGGTGCGGGGGGACACTATCAAGAGACCCAGTACTTC. Translating gives CASSFGAGGHYQETQYF.

The V and J genes are TRBV2 and TRBJ2-3; D perhaps matches TRBD2 (7 bases). Germline CDR1 SNHLY, CDR2 FYNNEI. Trimming pared 8 bases from V and 4 bases from J, leaving 19 bases between. The CDR3 is made up of 15 amino acids. CDR3 loop: CASGIRGASPDTQYF. CDR3 nucleotides: TGTGCCAGCGGCATCCGGGGGGCTTCCCCAGATACGCAGTATTTT. Full variable domain (remainder filled in from reference TRBV2 and TRBJ2-3): EPEVTQTPSHQVTQMGQEVILRCVPISNHLYFYWYRQILGQKVEFLVSFYNNEISEKSEIFDDQFSVERPDGSNFTLKIRSTKLEDSAMYFCASGIRGASPDTQYFGPGTRLTVL.

The gene calls are TRBV7-2 and TRBJ1-2; 12 positions agree with TRBD1. The germline CDR1 and CDR2 sequences are SGHTA and FQGNSA. Losses at the gene ends were 4 bases for V and 7 bases for J; bases not matched to a gene: 10. This CDR3 contains 16 residues. The CDR3 sequence is CASSSIAGTGGTGYTF. CDR3 sequence (DNA): TGTGCCAGCAGCTCCATAGCGGGGACAGGGGGCACTGGCTACACCTTC.

The rearrangement links TRBV6-1 to TRBJ2-1; 8 bases match TRBD2. This CDR3 has 14 residues. Germline CDR1 is MNHNS and CDR2 is SASEGT. Trimming took 7 bases from V and 5 from J; bases not matched to a gene: 7. This CDR3 is CASTVGGGDNEQFF. The DNA for the CDR3 is TGTGCCAGCACTGTCGGGGGGGGAGACAATGAGCAGTTCTTC.

V and J are TRBV5-1 and TRBJ1-1; D is possibly TRBD1 (5 bases). This CDR3 contains 16 residues. Germline V lookup: CDR1 SGHRS, CDR2 YFSETQ. The germline V and J ends were trimmed by 4 bases and 4 bases, with 20 bases remaining between them. CDR3 loop: CASSHPRGSGPTEAFF. In nucleotides, the CDR3 is TGCGCCAGCAGCCATCCTCGGGGGTCCGGACCCACTGAAGCTTTCTTT.

This clonotype occurred many times. The rearrangement joins TRBV7-9 to TRBJ1-1; weak D call: TRBD1 (5 bases). This CDR3 comprises 14 residues. The germline V gene encodes CDR1 SEHNR and CDR2 FQNEAQ (reference sequence). V lost 1 base to trimming and J lost 2 bases, with 8 bases between them. The CDR3 sequence: CASSLGTPNTEAFF. For the CDR3, the DNA is TGTGCCAGCAGCTTAGGGACACCAAACACTGAAGCTTTCTTT. The full variable domain, rest sourced from reference TRBV7-9 and TRBJ1-1, is DTGVSQNPRHKITKRGQNVTFRCDPISEHNRLYWYRQTLGQGPEFLTYFQNEAQLEKSRLLSDRFSAERPKGSFSTLEIQRTEQGDSAMYLCASSLGTPNTEAFFGQGTRLTVV.

This clonotype appeared a few times. The J gene is TRBJ1-5, the V gene TRBV12-3 or TRBV12-4; maybe TRBD1 (6 bases). Between the trimmed V and J ends, which lost 0 bases and 6 bases, there was a span of 9 bases. The CDR3 is 14 residues long. CDR3 nucleotides: TGTGCCAGCAGTTTAGCCACAGGGCTTCAGCCCCAGCATTTT. It translates to CASSLATGLQPQHF.

The chain employs TRBV12-3 or TRBV12-4 and TRBJ1-6; D call uncertain. The ends were cut back, 6 bases at V and 7 bases at J, with 10 bases in the middle. The CDR3 consists of 13 residues. The CDR3 is CASSNAQNSPLHF. The CDR3 nucleotides read TGTGCCAGCAGCAACGCCCAAAATTCACCCCTCCACTTT.

The chain combines TRBV29-1 with TRBJ2-1, with D tentatively TRBD2 (6 bases). The germline gives CDR1 SQVTM, CDR2 ANQGSEA. Deletions cut 2 bases from V and 1 base from J, with 18 bases between. The CDR3 has 17 amino acids. The CDR3 sequence: CSVEWDSGSSSYNEQFF. The CDR3, as DNA: TGCAGCGTTGAATGGGATAGCGGTTCTTCTTCCTACAATGAGCAGTTCTTC.

This clonotype came up once. The rearrangement joins TRBV10-3 to TRBJ1-1; D gene ambiguous. Germline lookup yields CDR1 ENHRY and CDR2 SYGVKD. Trimming stripped 4 bases from V and 4 bases from J, with 10 bases between. There are 13 residues in the CDR3. The CDR3 region is CAISVSEGTEAFF. CDR3 DNA: TGTGCCATCAGTGTCTCGGAAGGCACTGAAGCTTTCTTT.

The V and J genes are TRBV20-1 and TRBJ2-1; 13 bases map to TRBD2. V lost 5 bases and J lost 6; bases outside the gene matches: 7. This CDR3 comprises 15 residues. Germline CDR1 DFQATT, CDR2 SNEGSKA (reference sequence). Here the CDR3 reads CSAPQTSGGFNEQFF. CDR3 DNA: TGCAGTGCTCCCCAGACTAGCGGGGGGTTCAATGAGCAGTTCTTC.

This clonotype was recorded at least ten times. The chain links TRBV5-6 to TRBJ2-1; tentatively, D is TRBD1 (6 bases). The V and J ends lost 4 bases and 8 bases respectively, with 10 bases between them. The CDR3 is 12 residues long. CDR1 and CDR2 (germline): SGHDT, YYEEEE. CDR3 loop: CASSPRGDEQFF. The CDR3 DNA reads TGTGCCAGCAGCCCCAGGGGTGATGAGCAGTTCTTC.

This clonotype has only one observation. Because it lacks the conserved phenylalanine or tryptophan at the end, this CDR3 is likely a read error. This sequence joins TRBV15 and TRBJ2-7, with D possibly TRBD2 on 5 matching bases. V was trimmed by 0 bases and J by 4 bases, leaving 7 bases between them. The CDR3 is made up of 13 amino acids. Germline V gives CDR1 LNHNV, CDR2 YYDKDF (reference sequence). CDR3 amino acids: CATSRDRGYEQYA. The CDR3 nucleotides read TGTGCCACCAGCAGAGACCGGGGATACGAGCAGTACGCC.

The gene calls are TRBV7-6 and TRBJ2-3, with TRBD2 as a possible D gene (5 bases). V was clipped by 3 bases and J by 4 bases, with 11 bases between them. CDR1 SGHVS and CDR2 FNYEAQ come from the germline V gene. This CDR3 is 14 amino acids long. CDR3 sequence: CASSFGPGSDTQYF. CDR3 DNA: TGTGCCAGCAGCTTCGGCCCGGGGTCAGATACGCAGTATTTT. Drawing the rest from reference TRBV7-6 and TRBJ2-3, the complete variable domain is GAGVSQSPRYKVTKRGQDVALRCDPISGHVSLYWYRQALGQGPEFLTYFNYEAQQDKSGLPNDRFSAERPEGSISTLTIQRTEQRDSAMYRCASSFGPGSDTQYFGPGTRLTVL.